Presented here are 8 T cell receptor beta chains from one specimen sequenced in a study of early T cells in non-severe SARS-CoV-2 infection. MiXCR was run by TCRdb on the 5' RACE reads, yielding one entry per CDR3 protein. Altogether roughly 69,000 distinct CDR3 sequences are present, 7.5% to 9% being singletons, with the ten largest covering roughly an eighth. Here the sequenced sample was whole blood, taken at baseline. These receptor sequences come from an adult who was a healthcare worker with PCR-confirmed SARS-CoV-2 infection or an uninfected control (not recorded which).

The chain recombines TRBV7-2 with TRBJ2-7; 10 bases line up with TRBD2. Trimming cost V 3 bases and J 3 bases; bases outside gene matches: 11. The CDR3 contains 17 residues. Germline V gene sequence: CDR1 SGHTA, CDR2 FQGNSA. This chain's CDR3 is CASSLGLAHERYYEQYF. CDR3 DNA: TGTGCCAGCAGCTTGGGACTAGCGCACGAGCGGTACTACGAGCAGTACTTC.

This clonotype came up a few times. The chain recombines TRBV7-2 with TRBJ2-3; TRBD1 is a possible D gene (5 bases). CDR1 is SGHTA, CDR2 FQGNSA, per germline. The CDR3 is 15 amino acids. V was clipped by 1 base and J by 2 bases, with 10 bases between them. CDR3 bases: TGTGCCAGCAGCTTAGAAGGGGTTTCCACAGATACGCAGTATTTT. The encoded protein is CASSLEGVSTDTQYF.

This clonotype has more than one count but fewer than ten. CDR3 nucleotides: TGCAGTGCCGCCTACTTGAAAAATGAAGCTTTCTTT. Translating gives CSAAYLKNEAFF. The V gene is TRBV20-1, the J gene TRBJ1-1; no clear D gene. The CDR3 sequence is 12 residues long. Germline values: CDR1 DFQATT, CDR2 SNEGSKA (reference sequence). Trimming left V 6 bases short and J 7 bases short, with 15 bases between.

The gene calls are TRBV7-8 and TRBJ1-4; D is unclear. With 4 bases removed from V and 4 bases from J, the gap between germline ends came to 13 bases. The CDR3 totals 15 residues. Looked up from germline, CDR1 is SGHVS and CDR2 is FQNEAQ. The CDR3 DNA follows: TGTGCCAGCAGCTCGAAACCGAGCCTTAATGAAAAACTGTTTTTT. Encoded protein: CASSSKPSLNEKLFF.

This clonotype came up a few times. The chain has TRBV6-2 or TRBV6-3 and TRBJ1-2; TRBD1 matches at 7 bases. Trimming took 0 bases from V and 4 from J; bases not matched to a gene: 2. Per germline, CDR1 MNHEY and CDR2 SVGEGT. The CDR3 totals 14 residues. This chain's CDR3 is CASSYSSGGYGYTF. In nucleotides, the CDR3 is TGTGCCAGCAGTTACTCGTCAGGGGGCTATGGCTACACCTTC.

The V call is TRBV11-2, the J call TRBJ2-3; D perhaps matches TRBD2 (6 bases). Germline lookup yields CDR1 SGHAT and CDR2 FQNNGV. The germline V and J ends were trimmed by 4 bases and 0 bases, with 11 bases remaining between them. There are 15 residues in the CDR3. The CDR3 sequence is CASSSPSASTDTQYF. The CDR3 bases are TGTGCCAGCAGCTCCCCTAGCGCCAGCACAGATACGCAGTATTTT.

This clonotype was seen more than once but under ten times. This chain links TRBV6-5 with TRBJ2-7; TRBD1 agrees at 9 bases. The CDR3 contains 16 residues. V shed 0 bases, J shed 6 bases, and the junction held 9 bases outside the gene matches. Germline CDR1 MNHEY, CDR2 SVGAGI. The CDR3 here is CASSYSQGAKTSEQYF. As DNA, the CDR3 is TGTGCCAGCAGTTACTCACAGGGGGCGAAGACGTCCGAGCAGTACTTC.

This chain joins TRBV5-6 and TRBJ1-1; the match to TRBD1 covers 9 bases. Germline CDR1 and CDR2: SGHDT and YYEEEE. Trimming took 3 bases from V and 4 from J; bases not matched to a gene: 4. CDR3 length: 14 residues. The CDR3 DNA reads TGTGCCAGCAGCTGGGACAGGGTAACCACTGAAGCTTTCTTT. Translated, it gives CASSWDRVTTEAFF.